The source of this T cell receptor (beta chain) is a study of cytomegalovirus exposure and HLA in healthy donors. The V and J ends lost 3 bases and 3 bases respectively, with 16 bases between them. The CDR3 is 16 residues long. CDR1 is MGHDK, CDR2 SYGVNS, per germline. General study results and limits: In a later analysis, a missense DCLRE1C variant was linked to TCR beta V- and J-gene trimming. The authors excluded some V segments, including TRBV6-2 and TRBV6-3, as indistinguishable.

PCR involved 60 Vbeta and 13 Jbeta primers. The repertoire was sequenced with immunoSEQ multiplex PCR; TCRdb's copy has only in-frame clones and lacks some. The data show 300,000 or so clones, with 80% to 90% seen just once and roughly 2% held by the top ten. The table lists this clone with a few counts. Its matching antigen is unknown. The sequenced material came from PBMCs. The sequence derives from a woman in her 40s in good health and CMV-seropositive. V is TRBV25-1 and J is TRBJ2-3, with a possible D match to TRBD1 (5 bases). The CDR3 sequence is CASSDGHLMGTDTQYF. In DNA form, the CDR3 reads TGTGCCAGCAGTGACGGACACCTTATGGGGACAGATACGCAGTATTTT. Full variable domain (remainder filled in from reference TRBV25-1 and TRBJ2-3): EADIYQTPRYLVIGTGKKITLECSQTMGHDKMYWYQQDPGMELHLIHYSYGVNSTEKGDLSSESTVSRIRTEHFPLTLESARPSHTSQYLCASSDGHLMGTDTQYFGPGTRLTVL.